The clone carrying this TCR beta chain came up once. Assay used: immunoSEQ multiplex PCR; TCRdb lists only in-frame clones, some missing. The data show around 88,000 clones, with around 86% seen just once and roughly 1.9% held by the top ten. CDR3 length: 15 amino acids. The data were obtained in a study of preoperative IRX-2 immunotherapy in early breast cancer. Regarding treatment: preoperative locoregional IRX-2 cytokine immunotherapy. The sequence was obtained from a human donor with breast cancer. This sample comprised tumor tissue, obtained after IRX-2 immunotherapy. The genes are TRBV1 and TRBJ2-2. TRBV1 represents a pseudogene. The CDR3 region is CASSQGPASTGELFF. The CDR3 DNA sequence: TGCGCCAGCAGCCAGGGTCCTGCGAGCACCGGGGAGCTGTTTTTT.